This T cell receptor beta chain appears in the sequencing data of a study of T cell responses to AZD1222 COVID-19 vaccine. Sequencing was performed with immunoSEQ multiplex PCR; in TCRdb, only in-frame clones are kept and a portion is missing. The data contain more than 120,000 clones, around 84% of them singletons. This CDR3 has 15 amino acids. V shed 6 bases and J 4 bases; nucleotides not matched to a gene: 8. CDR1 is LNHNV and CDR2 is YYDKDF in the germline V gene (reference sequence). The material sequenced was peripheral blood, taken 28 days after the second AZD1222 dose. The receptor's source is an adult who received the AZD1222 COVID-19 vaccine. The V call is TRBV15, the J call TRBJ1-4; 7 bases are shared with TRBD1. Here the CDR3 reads CATRGTEAGNEKLFF. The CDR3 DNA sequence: TGTGCCACCAGAGGGACAGAAGCGGGTAATGAAAAACTGTTTTTT.